This entry lists 4 T cell receptor beta chains sequenced from one sample in a study of beta chain features in type 1 diabetes. Sequencing targeted expressed TCRB transcripts, as all isolated RNA had been reverse transcribed. Assay used: immunoSEQ multiplex PCR; TCRdb lists only in-frame clones, some missing. Of about 150,000 clones in the sample, around 8.5% were seen once. Specimen: central memory CD4+ T cells from blood. The origin of the receptors is a man younger than 30 in good health.

The V and J genes are TRBV7-2 and TRBJ2-3; no definite D call. CDR1 is SGHTA, CDR2 FQGNSA, per germline. The V gene lost 1 base and the J gene lost 2 bases, with 13 bases spanning the gap. This CDR3 is 16 amino acids long. This CDR3 is CASSLDGLTFTDTQYF. As DNA, the CDR3 is TGTGCCAGCAGCTTAGATGGGCTAACTTTCACAGATACGCAGTATTTT.

The chain is built from TRBV5-1 and TRBJ2-7, with D maybe TRBD2 (6 bases). Trimming stripped 4 bases from V and 2 bases from J, with 13 bases between. CDR3 length equals 14 residues. Germline V gives CDR1 SGHRS, CDR2 YFSETQ. The CDR3 loop reads CASSLGRGPYEQYF. The CDR3 DNA follows: TGCGCCAGCAGCCTGGGGCGGGGCCCCTACGAGCAGTACTTC.

This sequence joins TRBV6-6 and TRBJ2-2, with a weak D call TRBD1 (6 bases). The V and J ends lost 9 bases and 6 bases respectively, with 8 bases between them. CDR1 and CDR2 (germline): MNHNY, SVGAGI (reference sequence). The CDR3 extends over 11 amino acids. Here the CDR3 DNA reads TGTGCCAGTCACAGGGCCGGGGAGCTGTTTTTT. Protein product: CASHRAGELFF.

This chain links TRBV5-1 with TRBJ1-5; 9 bases fit TRBD1. Per germline, CDR1 SGHRS and CDR2 YFSETQ. The CDR3 is 16 residues long. Trimming removed 1 base from V and 4 bases from J; junction bases left unmatched: 6. The CDR3 reads CASSLNPGTGNQPQHF. In DNA, the CDR3 is TGCGCCAGCAGCTTGAACCCCGGGACAGGGAATCAGCCCCAGCATTTT.